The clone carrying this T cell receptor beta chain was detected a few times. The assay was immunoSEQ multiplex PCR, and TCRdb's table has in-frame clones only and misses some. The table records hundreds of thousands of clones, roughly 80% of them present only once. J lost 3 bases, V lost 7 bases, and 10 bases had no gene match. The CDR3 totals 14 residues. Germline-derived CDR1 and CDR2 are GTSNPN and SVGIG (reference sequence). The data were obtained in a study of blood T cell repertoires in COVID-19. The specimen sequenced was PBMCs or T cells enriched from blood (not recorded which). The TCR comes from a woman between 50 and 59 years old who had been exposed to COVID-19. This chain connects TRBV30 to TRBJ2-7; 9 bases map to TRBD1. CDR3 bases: TGTGCCTTCACCGGGACAGGGAAAGACTACGAGCAGTACTTC. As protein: CAFTGTGKDYEQYF.